The rows below give T cell receptor beta chains drawn from one sample of a study of blood T cell repertoires in COVID-19. Assay: immunoSEQ multiplex PCR; the TCRdb copy retains only in-frame clones and omits some. This table holds about 260,000 clones, around 86% found once. The specimen was peripheral blood. Every receptor here comes from a man aged 40-49 years who had recovered from COVID-19. The CDR3 runs from the conserved cysteine through the conserved F or W. Fields, in order: J gene, D gene, V gene, clone size, CDR3 protein, CDR3 DNA. D genes are given only for firm matches. Only part of the rows carry a size: once, few, many, or a class if the clone is expanded.

TRBJ1-2	.	TRBV30	.	CAWTRPGYGYTF	TGTGCCTGGACCAGGCCAGGCTATGGCTACACCTTC
TRBJ2-7	TRBD2	TRBV5-6	.	CASTGRTSVYEQYF	TGTGCCAGCACCGGCCGGACTAGCGTGTACGAGCAGTACTTC
TRBJ2-7	.	TRBV6-5	once	CASSTRDSPYEQYF	TGTGCCAGCAGTACTCGGGACTCCCCCTACGAGCAGTACTTC
TRBJ2-3	TRBD2	TRBV5-8	.	CASSSQALAGGLNTQYF	TGTGCCAGCAGCTCCCAGGCACTAGCGGGGGGGCTTAATACGCAGTATTTT
TRBJ2-3	.	TRBV24-1	.	CATSGHSDTQYF	TGTGCCACCAGTGGACATTCGGATACGCAGTATTTT
TRBJ1-2	.	TRBV5-1	.	CASSLQGIEGYTF	TGCGCCAGCAGCCTACAGGGTATAGAAGGCTACACCTTC
TRBJ2-7	TRBD1	TRBV6-5	.	CASSKGTGMFYEQYF	TGTGCCAGCAGTAAGGGGACAGGGATGTTTTACGAGCAGTACTTC
TRBJ1-2	.	TRBV15	.	CATSFLKGGNYGYTF	TGTGCCACCAGCTTCCTGAAGGGAGGGAACTATGGCTACACCTTC
TRBJ2-1	TRBD2	TRBV5-1	.	CASSLGLAGGPDNEQFF	TGCGCCAGCAGCCTCGGACTAGCGGGAGGGCCAGACAATGAGCAGTTCTTC
TRBJ2-3	TRBD2	TRBV7-2	.	CASRPRTSGGSDTQYF	TGTGCCAGCAGACCGCGGACTAGCGGGGGGTCGGATACGCAGTATTTT
TRBJ2-7	TRBD1	TRBV5-6	.	CASSLGGKGANEQYF	TGTGCCAGCAGCTTGGGTGGAAAGGGGGCAAACGAGCAGTACTTC
TRBJ1-4	.	TRBV5-5	.	CASSPGGEKLFF	TGTGCCAGCAGCCCCGGAGGCGAAAAACTGTTTTTT
TRBJ1-5	.	TRBV5-6	.	CASSSPLTRGQHF	TGTGCCAGCAGCTCGCCCCTCACCCGGGGCCAGCATTTT
TRBJ1-1	.	TRBV6-2/TRBV6-3	.	CASSYQATIIEAFF	TGTGCCAGCAGTTATCAGGCCACAATCATTGAAGCTTTCTTT
TRBJ2-2	TRBD2	TRBV2	.	CASSSSGTSGLNTGELFF	TGTGCCAGCAGTTCTTCCGGGACTAGCGGCTTGAACACCGGGGAGCTGTTTTTT
TRBJ2-1	.	TRBV9	once	CASSVVWSYNEQFF	TGTGCCAGCAGCGTAGTTTGGAGTTACAATGAGCAGTTCTTC
TRBJ2-1	.	TRBV12-3/TRBV12-4	.	CASSLYGNEQFF	TGTGCCAGCAGTTTGTACGGGAATGAGCAGTTCTTC
TRBJ2-5	TRBD2	TRBV4-1	.	CASSHPGTSRETQYF	TGCGCCAGCAGCCACCCCGGGACTAGCAGGGAGACCCAGTACTTC
TRBJ1-3	.	TRBV3-1/TRBV3-2	.	CASSQGPRSSGNTIYF	TGTGCCAGCAGCCAAGGTCCGCGGAGCTCTGGAAACACCATATATTTT
TRBJ2-2	TRBD1	TRBV18	.	CASSPPGQGFAGELFF	TGTGCCAGCTCACCTCCGGGACAGGGGTTCGCCGGGGAGCTGTTTTTT
TRBJ2-1	.	TRBV9	.	CASSVAGGASNEQFF	TGTGCCAGCAGCGTAGCCGGTGGGGCCTCCAATGAGCAGTTCTTC
TRBJ1-2	TRBD1	TRBV19	few	CASSRTGGDYGYTF	TGTGCCAGTAGTCGGACAGGGGGCGACTATGGCTACACCTTC
TRBJ1-5	TRBD1	TRBV29-1	.	CSDGTGGGQPQHF	TGCAGCGACGGGACAGGGGGTGGGCAGCCCCAGCATTTT
TRBJ2-5	.	TRBV5-4	.	CASSSSAGPGETQYF	TGTGCCAGCAGCTCCTCGGCGGGGCCGGGGGAGACCCAGTACTTC
TRBJ1-4	TRBD1	TRBV6-5	few	CASSVDRGGGKLFF	TGTGCCAGCAGCGTCGACAGGGGTGGGGGAAAACTGTTTTTT
TRBJ2-7	TRBD2	TRBV9	.	CASSATSGGTVQYF	TGTGCCAGCAGCGCTACTAGCGGGGGGACTGTGCAGTACTTC
TRBJ2-5	.	TRBV18	once	CASSPSSQETQYF	TGTGCCAGCTCACCATCCTCCCAAGAGACCCAGTACTTC
TRBJ2-3	.	TRBV7-8	.	CASSLGPTDTQYF	TGTGCCAGCAGCCTCGGTCCCACAGATACGCAGTATTTT
TRBJ2-2	.	TRBV24-1	once	CATSDSPRRTGELFF	TGTGCCACCAGTGATTCCCCGAGAAGAACCGGGGAGCTGTTTTTT
TRBJ2-1	TRBD2	TRBV24-1	.	CATSDSLAGLNEQFF	TGTGCCACCAGTGATAGTCTAGCGGGATTAAATGAGCAGTTCTTC
TRBJ1-2	TRBD1	TRBV19	.	CASTPGQSLWGYTF	TGTGCCAGTACCCCGGGACAGTCCCTTTGGGGCTACACCTTC
TRBJ2-3	TRBD2	TRBV6-5	.	CASSYSGLAGIFTQYF	TGTGCCAGCAGTTACTCGGGACTAGCGGGCATCTTTACGCAGTATTTT
TRBJ1-2	.	TRBV5-6	.	CASSLGGNLYGYTF	TGTGCCAGCAGCTTGGGCGGGAACCTCTATGGCTACACCTTC
TRBJ2-7	TRBD2	TRBV7-2	.	CASSWRASGTVSYEQYF	TGTGCCAGCAGCTGGCGGGCGAGCGGGACCGTCTCCTACGAGCAGTACTTC
TRBJ2-1	TRBD1	TRBV5-1	.	CASSEGTAIEQFF	TGCGCCAGCAGCGAAGGGACAGCAATAGAGCAGTTCTTC
TRBJ2-5	.	TRBV30	.	CAWSVSPAARETQYF	TGTGCCTGGAGTGTATCCCCCGCAGCGCGGGAGACCCAGTACTTC
TRBJ2-7	TRBD1	TRBV28	.	CASSPLWTGPAEQYF	TGTGCCAGCAGTCCTTTATGGACAGGGCCCGCCGAGCAGTACTTC
TRBJ2-3	.	TRBV18	.	CASSRQDRTDTQYF	TGTGCCAGCTCACGACAGGACCGCACAGATACGCAGTATTTT
TRBJ2-2	.	TRBV7-2	.	CASSLASMGGGELFF	TGTGCCAGCAGCTTAGCTTCGATGGGGGGCGGGGAGCTGTTTTTT
TRBJ2-1	.	TRBV4-3	.	CASSQTSFSYNEQFF	TGCGCCAGCAGCCAGACTAGTTTCTCCTACAATGAGCAGTTCTTC
TRBJ2-3	.	TRBV10-3	.	CAISESMVPRTSTDTQYF	TGTGCCATCAGTGAGTCGATGGTGCCCCGGACTAGCACAGATACGCAGTATTTT
TRBJ2-7	TRBD2	TRBV9	.	CASSAGLAASYEQYF	TGTGCCAGCAGCGCCGGACTAGCGGCCTCCTACGAGCAGTACTTC
TRBJ1-5	TRBD1	TRBV19	few	CASTGTERQPQHF	TGTGCCAGTACTGGGACAGAGAGACAGCCCCAGCATTTT
TRBJ2-7	TRBD2	TRBV28	few	CASSKTSGRATDYEQYF	TGTGCCAGCAGCAAGACTAGCGGGAGGGCTACGGATTACGAGCAGTACTTC
TRBJ2-3	.	TRBV6-4	.	CASSRDRTSTDTQYF	TGTGCCAGCAGCAGAGACAGGACTAGCACAGATACGCAGTATTTT
TRBJ1-6	.	TRBV5-1	.	CASSLSFESGSYNSPLHF	TGCGCCAGCAGCTTGTCTTTCGAGAGCGGCTCCTATAATTCACCCCTCCACTTT
TRBJ2-7	TRBD1	TRBV19	once	CASSDRGGDEQYF	TGTGCCAGTAGTGACAGGGGCGGCGACGAGCAGTACTTC